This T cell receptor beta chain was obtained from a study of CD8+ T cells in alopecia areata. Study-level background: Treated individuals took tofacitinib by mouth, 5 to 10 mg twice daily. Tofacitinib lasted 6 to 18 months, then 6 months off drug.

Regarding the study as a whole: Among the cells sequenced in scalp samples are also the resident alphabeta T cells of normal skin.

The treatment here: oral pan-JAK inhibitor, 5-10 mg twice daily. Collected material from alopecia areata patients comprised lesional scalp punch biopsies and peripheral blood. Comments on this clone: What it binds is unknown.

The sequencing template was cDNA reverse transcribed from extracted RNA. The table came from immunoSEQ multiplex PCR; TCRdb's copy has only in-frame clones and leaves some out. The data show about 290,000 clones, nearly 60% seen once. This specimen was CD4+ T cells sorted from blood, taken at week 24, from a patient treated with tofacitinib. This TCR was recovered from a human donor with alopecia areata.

The CDR3 DNA reads as TGCGCCAGCAGCTCCAGACAGGGGTCGACCGGGGAGCTGTTTTTT. Translation: CASSSRQGSTGELFF. This chain uses TRBV5-1 with TRBJ2-2; 8 bases agree with TRBD1. The V and J ends lost 3 bases and 5 bases, in that order; junction bases with no gene match: 6. CDR3 length equals 15 residues. Germline-derived CDR1 and CDR2 are SGHRS and YFSETQ.